This TCR beta chain was captured by sequencing in a study of graft-versus-host responses after intestinal transplantation. Germline trimming cut 1 base from V and 0 bases from J; bases unmatched to any gene: 10. This CDR3 is 18 amino acids long. Germline lookup yields CDR1 SEHNR and CDR2 FQNEAQ (reference sequence). Turning to this clone: As yet, its antigen is unknown.

Clones were read by immunoSEQ multiplex PCR, and TCRdb kept only the in-frame ones, dropping some. The repertoire holds about 50,000 clones, with 84% as singletons. This sequence originates from a human donor who was the organ donor for an intestinal transplant. This material consisted of unstimulated CD4+ T cells sorted from spleen or lymph node cells, taken before transplant. The chain employs TRBV7-9 and TRBJ2-7, with 9 bases aligning to TRBD1. CDR3 sequence (DNA): TGTGCCAGCAGCTTAGGGGTAGGGACAGGGAAAAGCTCCTACGAGCAGTACTTC. Translation gives CASSLGVGTGKSSYEQYF. The complete variable domain, with remaining parts taken from reference TRBV7-9 and TRBJ2-7, reads DTGVSQNPRHKITKRGQNVTFRCDPISEHNRLYWYRQTLGQGPEFLTYFQNEAQLEKSRLLSDRFSAERPKGSFSTLEIQRTEQGDSAMYLCASSLGVGTGKSSYEQYFGPGTRLTVT.